These 4 T cell receptor beta chains were all obtained from the same sample, sequenced in a study of CD8 T cells in cerebrospinal fluid in Alzheimer's disease. TCRdb reanalyzed the 10x single-cell sequencing reads, giving one entry per CDR3 protein sequence and no DNA. This sample's table reports some 1,200 distinct CDR3 sequences. The sample was cerebrospinal fluid. These receptors originate from a human donor with Alzheimer's disease.

By frequency, this clonotype registers medium-sized. The CDR3 reads CASSLRGRVYNEQFF. J is TRBJ2-1 and V is TRBV5-6; checking the TCRdb D call of TRBD2 is not possible without DNA. This CDR3 comprises 15 residues. CDR1 and CDR2 from the germline V gene are SGHDT and YYEEEE.

V usage is TRBV19 and J usage is TRBJ1-2; TCRdb calls TRBD1, which cannot be checked without DNA. This CDR3 is 15 amino acids long. The germline gives CDR1 LNHDA, CDR2 SQIVND (reference sequence). The CDR3: CASRLQGASNYGYTF.

This clonotype is identified as medium-sized from frequency. The chain links TRBV3-1 to TRBJ1-3; the TRBD1 assignment by TCRdb is unverifiable without DNA. Germline V gives CDR1 LGHDT, CDR2 YNNKEL (reference sequence). The CDR3 is 15 amino acids. The CDR3: CASSQNTGSGNTIYF.

Its frequency marks this clonotype as medium-sized. V is TRBV5-1 and J is TRBJ1-1; TCRdb designates TRBD1, a call that cannot be tested without DNA. This CDR3 has 15 residues. Per the germline V gene, CDR1 is SGHRS and CDR2 is YFSETQ. The CDR3 is CASTREAGTGETAFF. Full variable domain (remainder filled in from reference TRBV5-1 and TRBJ1-1): KAGVTQTPRYLIKTRGQQVTLSCSPISGHRSVSWYQQTPGQGLQFLFEYFSETQRNKGNFPGRFSGRQFSNSRSEMNVSTLELGDSALYLCASTREAGTGETAFFGQGTRLTVV.